The entry below describes one T cell receptor (beta chain). Its matching antigen is unknown. This sample stems from a study of beta chain features in type 1 diabetes. Findings and limits, study-wide: Over-representation of high TCR-expressing cells was a possible consequence of cDNA sequencing.

Germline V gene lookup returns CDR1 SEHNR and CDR2 FQNEAQ (reference sequence). The CDR3 sequence is 15 residues long. Trimming removed 3 bases from V and 4 bases from J; junction bases left unmatched: 4. The investigators reverse transcribed all of the isolated RNA, so they sequenced expressed TCRB transcripts. Some clones are missing from TCRdb's copy, which holds only in-frame ones; the method was immunoSEQ multiplex PCR. There are approximately 44,000 clones in the sample; just over 50% occur only once, and approximately 2% lies in the top ten. The V gene is TRBV7-9, the J gene TRBJ2-3; TRBD2 agrees at 10 bases. The sequencing input was Tregs from blood. The source of this sequence is a woman aged 18 to 35 in good health. The CDR3 bases are TGTGCCAGCAGCTTCCTAGCGGGAGAGTCAGATACGCAGTATTTT. Protein sequence: CASSFLAGESDTQYF.